The present T cell receptor beta chain was sequenced within a study of T cell changes during pregnancy in multiple sclerosis (dated by TCRdb to about 2019). For the study in its entirety: The study looked at changes in the T cell repertoire across pregnancy in women with multiple sclerosis.

The table lists this clone with a count of one. Its antigen is unknown. Base qualities are not at hand, and no much larger clone is one base apart. To prepare the library, the immunoSEQ multiplex PCR assay was applied. Here the immuneACCESS table is served through TCRdb, limited to in-frame sequences with V and J called. Missing clones are a known gap in these copies; in checked studies unresolved V genes cover under half, and the rest lacks a known reason. The sample includes 19,000 or so clones, with 88% observed a single time. 4.5% to 6% of the sample is taken by the ten largest. The CDR3 measures 13 amino acids from cysteine to phenylalanine. The read is trimmed to its CDR3 DNA, 39 bases read in frame from base 1. V is pared back by 5 bases and J by 2 bases, with 10 bases lying between the germline termini. Based on the germline V gene, the CDR1 and CDR2 sequences are SGHTS and YDEGEE.

The clonotype comes from a female donor in good health, enrolled as a control in a pregnancy study. This chain is built from TRBV5-8 and TRBJ2-5; a tentative D call is TRBD2 (6 bases match). The sequenced sample was CD8+ T cells from peripheral blood mononuclear cells, obtained after pregnancy. At the DNA level, the sequence is TGTGCCAGCAGGATCGCGGGGCAAGAGACCCAGTACTTC. Its amino acids are CASRIAGQETQYF.